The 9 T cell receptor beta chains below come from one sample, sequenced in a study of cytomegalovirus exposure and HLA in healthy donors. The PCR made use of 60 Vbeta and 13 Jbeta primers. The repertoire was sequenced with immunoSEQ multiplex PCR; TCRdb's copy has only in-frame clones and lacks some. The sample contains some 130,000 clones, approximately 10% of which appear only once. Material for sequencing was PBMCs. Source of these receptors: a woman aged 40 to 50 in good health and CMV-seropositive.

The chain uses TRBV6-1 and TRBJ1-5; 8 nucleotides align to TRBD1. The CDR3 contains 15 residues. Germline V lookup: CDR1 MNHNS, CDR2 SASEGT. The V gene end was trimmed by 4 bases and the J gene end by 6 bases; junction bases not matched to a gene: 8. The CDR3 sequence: CASSGQTGVGQPQHF. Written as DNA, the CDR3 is TGTGCCAGCAGTGGCCAGACAGGGGTGGGTCAGCCCCAGCATTTT.

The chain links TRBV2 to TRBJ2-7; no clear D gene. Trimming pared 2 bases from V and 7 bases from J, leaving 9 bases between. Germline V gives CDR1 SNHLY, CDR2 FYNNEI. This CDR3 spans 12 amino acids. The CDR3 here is CASSETATEQYF. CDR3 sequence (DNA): TGTGCCAGCAGTGAAACGGCGACAGAGCAGTACTTC.

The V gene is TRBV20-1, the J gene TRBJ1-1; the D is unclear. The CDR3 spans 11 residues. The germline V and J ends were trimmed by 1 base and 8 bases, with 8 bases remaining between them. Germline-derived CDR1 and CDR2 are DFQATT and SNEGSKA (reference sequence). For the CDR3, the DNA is TGCAGTGCTAGAGGGGAGGCCGAAGCTTTCTTT. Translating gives CSARGEAEAFF.

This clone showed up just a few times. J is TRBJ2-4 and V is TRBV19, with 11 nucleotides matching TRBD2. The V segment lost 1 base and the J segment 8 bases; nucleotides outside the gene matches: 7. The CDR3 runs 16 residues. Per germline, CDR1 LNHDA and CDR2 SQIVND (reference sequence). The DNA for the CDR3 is TGTGCCAGTAGTATAGGCAATAGCGGGGGGGTGGACATTCAGTACTTC. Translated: CASSIGNSGGVDIQYF. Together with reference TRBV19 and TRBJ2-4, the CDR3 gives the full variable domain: DGGITQSPKYLFRKEGQNVTLSCEQNLNHDAMYWYRQDPGQGLRLIYYSQIVNDFQKGDIAEGYSVSREKKESFPLTVTSAQKNPTAFYLCASSIGNSGGVDIQYFGAGTRLSVL.

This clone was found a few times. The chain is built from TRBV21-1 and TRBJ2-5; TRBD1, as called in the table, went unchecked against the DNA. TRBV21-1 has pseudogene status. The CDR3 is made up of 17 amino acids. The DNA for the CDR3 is TGTGCCAGCAGCAAGTTGGGACAGGGGGCAATGGGGGAGACCCAGTACTTC. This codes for CASSKLGQGAMGETQYF.

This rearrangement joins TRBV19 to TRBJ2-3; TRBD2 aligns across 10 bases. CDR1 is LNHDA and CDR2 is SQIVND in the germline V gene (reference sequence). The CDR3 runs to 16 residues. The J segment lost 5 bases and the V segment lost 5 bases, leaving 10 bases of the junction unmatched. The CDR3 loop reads CASSLRRASGGDTQYF. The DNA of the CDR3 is TGTGCCAGTAGTCTGAGGAGGGCTAGCGGGGGAGATACGCAGTATTTT. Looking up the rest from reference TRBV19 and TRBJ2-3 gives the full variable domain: DGGITQSPKYLFRKEGQNVTLSCEQNLNHDAMYWYRQDPGQGLRLIYYSQIVNDFQKGDIAEGYSVSREKKESFPLTVTSAQKNPTAFYLCASSLRRASGGDTQYFGPGTRLTVL.

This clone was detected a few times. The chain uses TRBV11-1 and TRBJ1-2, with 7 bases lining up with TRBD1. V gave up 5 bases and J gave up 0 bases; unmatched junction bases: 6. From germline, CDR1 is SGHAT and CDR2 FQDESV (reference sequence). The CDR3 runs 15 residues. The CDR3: CASSPGQAANYGYTF. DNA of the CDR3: TGTGCCAGCAGCCCCGGACAGGCAGCTAACTATGGCTACACCTTC.

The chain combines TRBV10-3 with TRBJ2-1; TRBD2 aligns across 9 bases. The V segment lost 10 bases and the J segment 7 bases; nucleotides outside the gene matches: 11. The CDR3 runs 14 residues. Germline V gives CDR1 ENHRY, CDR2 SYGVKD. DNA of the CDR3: TGTGCCAGCGGGAGCGGGGGGCCCGGGAATGAGCAGTTCTTC. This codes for CASGSGGPGNEQFF.

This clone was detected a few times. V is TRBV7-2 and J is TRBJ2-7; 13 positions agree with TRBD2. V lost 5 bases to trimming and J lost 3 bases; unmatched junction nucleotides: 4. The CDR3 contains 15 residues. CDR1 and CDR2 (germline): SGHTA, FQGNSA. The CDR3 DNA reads TGTGCCAGCAGCCCAGGACTAGCGGGGGACTACGAGCAGTACTTC. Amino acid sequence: CASSPGLAGDYEQYF.